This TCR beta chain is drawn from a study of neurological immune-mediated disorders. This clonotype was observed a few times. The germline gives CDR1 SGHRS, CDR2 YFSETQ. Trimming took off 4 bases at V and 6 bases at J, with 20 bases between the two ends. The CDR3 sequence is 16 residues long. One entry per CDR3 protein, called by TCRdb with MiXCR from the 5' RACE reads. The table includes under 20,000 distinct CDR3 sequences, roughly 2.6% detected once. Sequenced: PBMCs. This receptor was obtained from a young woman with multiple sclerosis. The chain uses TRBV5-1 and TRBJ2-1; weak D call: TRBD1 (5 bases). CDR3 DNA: TGCGCCAGCAGCGGCACAGGCTCCGGGTGGGGCAATGAGCAGTTCTTC. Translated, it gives CASSGTGSGWGNEQFF. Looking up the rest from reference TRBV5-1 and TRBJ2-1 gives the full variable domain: KAGVTQTPRYLIKTRGQQVTLSCSPISGHRSVSWYQQTPGQGLQFLFEYFSETQRNKGNFPGRFSGRQFSNSRSEMNVSTLELGDSALYLCASSGTGSGWGNEQFFGPGTRLTVL.